The rows below give T cell receptor beta chains drawn from one sample of a study of blood T cell repertoires in COVID-19. Clones were sequenced by immunoSEQ multiplex PCR, and TCRdb holds only the in-frame ones, with some missing. The sample has about 210,000 clones, about four fifths seen once. Sequencing was performed on PBMCs or T cells enriched from blood (not recorded which). These receptors came from a woman aged 50 to 60 with acute COVID-19. The CDR3 runs from the conserved cysteine through the conserved F or W. Each record gives: D gene, clone size, V gene, J gene, CDR3 DNA, CDR3 protein. A D gene is named only where the DNA matches it firmly. Where a row states a size, it is once, few, many or the class of an expanded clone; other rows omit it.

d_gene: TRBD1
abundance: -
v_gene: TRBV13
j_gene: TRBJ2-1
CDR3nt: TGTGCCAGCAGCCGGGACAGGGGAACCTCCTACAATGAGCAGTTCTTC
CDR3aa: CASSRDRGTSYNEQFF

d_gene: -
abundance: -
v_gene: TRBV18
j_gene: TRBJ2-7
CDR3nt: TGTGCCAGCTCACGTGAACGCGTCGAGCAGTACTTC
CDR3aa: CASSRERVEQYF

d_gene: TRBD2
abundance: -
v_gene: TRBV10-3
j_gene: TRBJ2-1
CDR3nt: TGTGCCGTATCCCGCGTACTAGCGGGGATCTACAATGAGCAGTTCTTC
CDR3aa: CAVSRVLAGIYNEQFF

d_gene: TRBD1
abundance: -
v_gene: TRBV18
j_gene: TRBJ2-2
CDR3nt: TGTGCCAGCTCACGAGTACCCGGGACAGTCGCCGGGGAGCTGTTTTTT
CDR3aa: CASSRVPGTVAGELFF

d_gene: TRBD2
abundance: -
v_gene: TRBV7-2
j_gene: TRBJ2-2
CDR3nt: TGTGCCAGCAGCCTCCTTAGCGGGAGGGCCCACACCGGGGAGCTGTTTTTT
CDR3aa: CASSLLSGRAHTGELFF

d_gene: -
abundance: -
v_gene: TRBV7-2
j_gene: TRBJ2-5
CDR3nt: TGTGCCAGCAGCTTATTAGGGGGGGGCCCGTGGGAGACCCAGTACTTC
CDR3aa: CASSLLGGGPWETQYF

d_gene: TRBD2
abundance: -
v_gene: TRBV29-1
j_gene: TRBJ2-1
CDR3nt: TGCAGCGTTGCGACTAGCGGGAGGGGCAAGGAGCAGTTCTTC
CDR3aa: CSVATSGRGKEQFF

d_gene: -
abundance: once
v_gene: TRBV5-1
j_gene: TRBJ2-7
CDR3nt: TGCGCCAGCAGCTCGGGTGGGAGCCCTTCCTACGAGCAGTACTTC
CDR3aa: CASSSGGSPSYEQYF

d_gene: -
abundance: -
v_gene: TRBV6-1
j_gene: TRBJ1-1
CDR3nt: TGTGCCAGCAGTGAAAGGGCAGTCGGAGGTAGGAACACTGAAGCTTTCTTT
CDR3aa: CASSERAVGGRNTEAFF

d_gene: TRBD2
abundance: -
v_gene: TRBV7-6
j_gene: TRBJ2-3
CDR3nt: TGTGCCACAAAATCCGGGACTACCACAGATACGCAGTATTTT
CDR3aa: CATKSGTTTDTQYF

d_gene: TRBD1
abundance: -
v_gene: TRBV6-5
j_gene: TRBJ2-2
CDR3nt: TGTGCCAGCAGCTCCGGGACAGGGACGACCGGGGAGCTGTTTTTT
CDR3aa: CASSSGTGTTGELFF

d_gene: -
abundance: few
v_gene: TRBV7-2
j_gene: TRBJ2-3
CDR3nt: TGTGCCAGCAGCAGACTAACAGGGTCGGAGGCAGATACGCAGTATTTT
CDR3aa: CASSRLTGSEADTQYF

d_gene: -
abundance: -
v_gene: TRBV19
j_gene: TRBJ1-2
CDR3nt: TGTGCCGCCGGGCGAGGGCAGGACTATGGCTACACCTTC
CDR3aa: CAAGRGQDYGYTF

d_gene: -
abundance: -
v_gene: TRBV4-3
j_gene: TRBJ2-5
CDR3nt: TGCGCCAGCAGCCAATTAGGACAGCAAGAGACCCAGTACTTC
CDR3aa: CASSQLGQQETQYF

d_gene: -
abundance: few
v_gene: TRBV6-2/TRBV6-3
j_gene: TRBJ1-2
CDR3nt: TGTGCCAGCAGTTACCGTCCCGGCAGGGTAGTCGCTAACTATGGCTACACCTTC
CDR3aa: CASSYRPGRVVANYGYTF

d_gene: TRBD2
abundance: -
v_gene: TRBV5-1
j_gene: TRBJ2-3
CDR3nt: TGCGCCAGCAGCTTGGGACTAGCGGGAGTCGCGTTGAGCACAGATACGCAGTATTTT
CDR3aa: CASSLGLAGVALSTDTQYF

d_gene: -
abundance: -
v_gene: TRBV4-1
j_gene: TRBJ2-5
CDR3nt: TGCGCCAGCAGCCAAGATCTATGGGCAGGGCCAGAGACCCAGTACTTC
CDR3aa: CASSQDLWAGPETQYF

d_gene: TRBD1
abundance: once
v_gene: TRBV7-2
j_gene: TRBJ1-4
CDR3nt: TGTGCCAGCAGCTACCAGGGGGGACAGGTTAAGGAAAAACTGTTTTTT
CDR3aa: CASSYQGGQVKEKLFF

d_gene: -
abundance: -
v_gene: TRBV4-3
j_gene: TRBJ1-3
CDR3nt: TGCGCCAGCAGCCTGGGCAGGGGAGATGGAAACACCATATATTTT
CDR3aa: CASSLGRGDGNTIYF

d_gene: -
abundance: -
v_gene: TRBV20-1
j_gene: TRBJ1-1
CDR3nt: TGCAGTGCCACAGCACAAACTGAAGCTTTCTTT
CDR3aa: CSATAQTEAFF

d_gene: -
abundance: -
v_gene: TRBV28
j_gene: TRBJ1-1
CDR3nt: TGTGCCAGTGAGGGGAACACTGAAGCTTTCTTT
CDR3aa: CASEGNTEAFF

d_gene: TRBD1
abundance: -
v_gene: TRBV5-1
j_gene: TRBJ1-6
CDR3nt: TGCGCCAGCAGCTTGGGTGACAGGGGTATTTCCTATAATTCACCCCTCCACTTT
CDR3aa: CASSLGDRGISYNSPLHF

d_gene: TRBD2
abundance: -
v_gene: TRBV30
j_gene: TRBJ2-5
CDR3nt: TGTGCCTGGAGGGGACTACCGGAGACCCAGTACTTC
CDR3aa: CAWRGLPETQYF